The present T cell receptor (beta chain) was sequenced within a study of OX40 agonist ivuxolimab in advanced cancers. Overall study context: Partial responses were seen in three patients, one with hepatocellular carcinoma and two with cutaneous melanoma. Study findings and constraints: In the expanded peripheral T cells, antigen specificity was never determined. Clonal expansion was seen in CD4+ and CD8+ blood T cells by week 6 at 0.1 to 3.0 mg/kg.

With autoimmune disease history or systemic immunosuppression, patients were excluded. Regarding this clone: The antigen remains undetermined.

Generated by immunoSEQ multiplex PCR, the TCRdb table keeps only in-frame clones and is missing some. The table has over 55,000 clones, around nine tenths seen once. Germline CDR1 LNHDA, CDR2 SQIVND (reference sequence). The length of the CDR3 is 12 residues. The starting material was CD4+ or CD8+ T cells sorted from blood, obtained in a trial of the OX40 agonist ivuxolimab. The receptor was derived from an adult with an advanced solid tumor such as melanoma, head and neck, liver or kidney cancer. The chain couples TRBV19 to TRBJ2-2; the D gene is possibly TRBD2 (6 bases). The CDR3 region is CSSGLNTGELFF. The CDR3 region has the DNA TGTTCGTCGGGACTGAACACCGGGGAGCTGTTTTTT.